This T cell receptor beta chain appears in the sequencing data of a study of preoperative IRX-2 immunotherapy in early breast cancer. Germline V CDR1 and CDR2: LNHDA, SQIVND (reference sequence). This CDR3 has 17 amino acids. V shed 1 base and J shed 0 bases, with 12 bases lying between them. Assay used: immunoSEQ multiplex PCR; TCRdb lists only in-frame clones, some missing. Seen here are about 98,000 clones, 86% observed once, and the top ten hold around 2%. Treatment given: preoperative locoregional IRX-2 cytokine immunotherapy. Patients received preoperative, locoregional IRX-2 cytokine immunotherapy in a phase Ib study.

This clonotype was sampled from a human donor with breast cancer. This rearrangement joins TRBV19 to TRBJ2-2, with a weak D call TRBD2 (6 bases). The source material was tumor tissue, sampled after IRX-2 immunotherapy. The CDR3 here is CASSIVTSRTNTGELFF. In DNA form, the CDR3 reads TGTGCCAGTAGTATAGTAACTAGCCGAACGAACACCGGGGAGCTGTTTTTT.